What follows are 23 T cell receptor beta chains derived from one specimen sequenced in a study of blood T cell repertoires in COVID-19. The data were produced by immunoSEQ multiplex PCR, yet TCRdb's version contains in-frame clones alone and is incomplete. The sample contains 40,000 to 55,000 clones, 83% of which appear only once. The sample comprised peripheral blood. All receptors come from a man aged 35-49 years with acute or convalescent COVID-19.

The DNA for the CDR3 is TGTGCCAGCAGCTTGCAGGGGACGGCTGGAAACACCATATATTTT. Its translation: CASSLQGTAGNTIYF. V gene TRBV5-4 combines with J gene TRBJ1-3; tentative D call: TRBD1 (6 bases). V gave up 1 base and J gave up 2 bases, with 10 bases separating them. CDR1 is SGHNT and CDR2 is YYREEE in the germline V gene (reference sequence). The CDR3 spans 15 residues.

This rearrangement joins TRBV5-4 to TRBJ2-5, with D uncertain. CDR3 length: 13 amino acids. Germline V gene sequence: CDR1 SGHNT, CDR2 YYREEE (reference sequence). Trimming stripped 0 bases from V and 1 base from J, with 4 bases between. CDR3 in amino acids: CASSLGVQETQYF. The CDR3 bases are TGTGCCAGCAGCTTGGGAGTCCAAGAGACCCAGTACTTC.

This clone occurred once. The V call is TRBV3-1 (or the pseudogene TRBV3-2), the J call TRBJ2-1, with 7 bases lining up with TRBD1. Germline V gene data show CDR1 as LGHDT and CDR2 as YNNKEL (reference sequence). CDR3 length: 16 amino acids. The V segment lost 0 bases and the J segment 4 bases; nucleotides outside the gene matches: 6. Here the CDR3 reads CASSQDRTGGYNEQFF. CDR3 in DNA: TGTGCCAGCAGCCAAGATCGGACAGGCGGTTACAATGAGCAGTTCTTC.

This clone came up a few times. This chain connects TRBV10-2 to TRBJ1-6; TRBD1 might be the D (5 bases). The CDR3 has 13 residues. CDR1 and CDR2 from the germline V gene are WSHSY and SAAADI. V lost 4 bases and J 10 bases, leaving 11 bases between the germline ends. DNA for the CDR3: TGCGCCAGCAGTGTAGGGGCAGGGTCACCCCTCCACTTT. Translated, it gives CASSVGAGSPLHF.

The rearrangement links TRBV3-1 (or the pseudogene TRBV3-2) to TRBJ1-1; D perhaps matches TRBD1 (5 bases). The ends were cut back, 5 bases at V and 4 bases at J, with 14 bases in the middle. The CDR3 runs 14 residues. Looked up from germline, CDR1 is LGHDT and CDR2 is YNNKEL (reference sequence). The CDR3 loop is CASSSRDRGTEAFF. The CDR3 DNA reads TGTGCCAGCAGCTCCCGCGATAGGGGCACTGAAGCTTTCTTT.

The genes are TRBV7-2 and TRBJ1-1; 10 positions agree with TRBD1. V trimming: 5 bases; J trimming: 1 base; junction bases outside the gene matches: 4. This CDR3 has 15 amino acids. Germline lookup yields CDR1 SGHTA and CDR2 FQGNSA. CDR3 sequence reads: CASSLGQGGNTEAFF. The CDR3 DNA reads as TGTGCCAGCAGCCTCGGACAGGGGGGGAACACTGAAGCTTTCTTT. Full variable domain (outside the CDR3, taken from reference TRBV7-2 and TRBJ1-1): GAGVSQSPSNKVTEKGKDVELRCDPISGHTALYWYRQSLGQGLEFLIYFQGNSAPDKSGLPSDRFSAERTGGSVSTLTIQRTQQEDSAVYLCASSLGQGGNTEAFFGQGTRLTVV.

The gene calls are TRBV5-1 and TRBJ2-7, with 8 bases lining up with TRBD1. Germline CDR1 reads SGHRS; CDR2 reads YFSETQ. The ends lost 4 bases at V and 2 bases at J; junction bases unmatched: 5. The CDR3 covers 14 residues. The CDR3: CASSTGTGTYEQYF. CDR3 in DNA: TGCGCCAGCAGCACCGGGACAGGAACCTACGAGCAGTACTTC.

The chain has TRBV18 and TRBJ2-7, with D possibly matching TRBD1 (5 bases). This CDR3 is 12 amino acids long. V lost 3 bases to trimming and J lost 5 bases, with 8 bases between them. Per the germline V gene, CDR1 is KGHSH and CDR2 is LQKENI. The CDR3 DNA reads TGTGCCAGCTCACCGCAGGGTAACGAGCAGTACGTC. Protein product: CASSPQGNEQYV.

This clone has just a few counts. J is TRBJ2-1 and V is TRBV24-1, with a weak D call TRBD1 (5 bases). Trimming cost V 0 bases and J 6 bases, with 8 bases left between them. This CDR3 has 14 residues. CDR1 is KGHDR and CDR2 is SFDVKD in the germline V gene. The CDR3 region has the DNA TGTGCCACCAGTGATTTGGTCCAGGGCAATGAGCAGTTCTTC. Protein product: CATSDLVQGNEQFF.

The V call is TRBV2, the J call TRBJ2-1; 9 nucleotides align to TRBD2. The CDR3 spans 15 residues. V lost 8 bases and J lost 7; bases outside the gene matches: 12. Germline values: CDR1 SNHLY, CDR2 FYNNEI. The DNA of the CDR3 is TGTGCCAGCCAAGCAGCGGGAGGTCAACGGAATGAGCAGTTCTTC. Protein product: CASQAAGGQRNEQFF. Full variable domain (rest looked up from reference TRBV2 and TRBJ2-1): EPEVTQTPSHQVTQMGQEVILRCVPISNHLYFYWYRQILGQKVEFLVSFYNNEISEKSEIFDDQFSVERPDGSNFTLKIRSTKLEDSAMYFCASQAAGGQRNEQFFGPGTRLTVL.

J is TRBJ1-1 and V is TRBV11-2; 10 positions agree with TRBD1. Trimming cost V 5 bases and J 5 bases; bases outside gene matches: 8. Germline V gene sequence: CDR1 SGHAT, CDR2 FQNNGV. This CDR3 contains 15 residues. The CDR3 here is CASSTGQGGRTEAFF. DNA of the CDR3: TGTGCCAGCAGCACCGGACAGGGGGGAAGAACTGAAGCTTTCTTT. Complete variable domain (other parts from reference TRBV11-2 and TRBJ1-1): EAGVAQSPRYKIIEKRQSVAFWCNPISGHATLYWYQQILGQGPKLLIQFQNNGVVDDSQLPKDRFSAERLKGVDSTLKIQPAKLEDSAVYLCASSTGQGGRTEAFFGQGTRLTVV.

The genes are TRBV5-6 and TRBJ2-3; TRBD2 aligns across 13 bases. V shed 4 bases and J 6 bases; nucleotides not matched to a gene: 5. The V gene's germline CDR1 is SGHDT and CDR2 YYEEEE. This CDR3 is built from 15 residues. The CDR3 DNA is TGTGCCAGCAGCCCTGGACTAGCGGGGGTGGATACGCAGTATTTT. Translating gives CASSPGLAGVDTQYF.

The chain employs TRBV29-1 and TRBJ1-2, with a possible D match to TRBD1 (5 bases). V lost 7 bases, J lost 7 bases, and 10 bases lay in between. Germline values: CDR1 SQVTM, CDR2 ANQGSEA. CDR3 length: 10 residues. The CDR3, as DNA: TGCAGCGCACAGGAGGGTGGCTACACCTTC. This sequence encodes CSAQEGGYTF.

In its sample, this clone was seen once. The J gene is TRBJ2-5, the V gene TRBV30; the match to TRBD2 covers 14 bases. The CDR3 extends over 15 amino acids. V shed 2 bases, J shed 5 bases, and the junction held 4 bases outside the gene matches. CDR1 is GTSNPN, CDR2 SVGIG, per germline (reference sequence). The CDR3 reads CAWSKGLAGVETQYF. For the CDR3, the DNA is TGTGCCTGGAGTAAGGGACTAGCGGGAGTGGAGACCCAGTACTTC.

This clone was detected only a few times. This chain links TRBV7-8 with TRBJ2-7; 7 nucleotides line up with TRBD1. The CDR3 runs to 14 residues. Germline trimming cut 3 bases from V and 1 base from J; bases unmatched to any gene: 3. Germline-derived CDR1 and CDR2 are SGHVS and FQNEAQ. CDR3 bases: TGTGCCAGCAGCTTTGACAGGGCATCCTACGAGCAGTACTTC. Translating it yields CASSFDRASYEQYF.

The chain has TRBV5-6 and TRBJ1-2; D is possibly TRBD1 (6 bases). The CDR3 covers 14 residues. V dropped 0 bases and J dropped 7 bases, with 13 bases sitting between them. Germline values: CDR1 SGHDT, CDR2 YYEEEE. CDR3 loop: CASSLDAGAGGYTF. DNA of the CDR3: TGTGCCAGCAGCTTGGATGCGGGGGCGGGTGGCTACACCTTC.

The V and J genes are TRBV6-5 and TRBJ2-2, with TRBD2 as a possible D gene (5 bases). The V gene's germline CDR1 is MNHEY and CDR2 SVGAGI. The CDR3 contains 13 residues. V dropped 7 bases and J dropped 5 bases, with 11 bases sitting between them. The chain's CDR3 is CASMTKITGELFF. The CDR3 nucleotides are TGTGCCAGCATGACTAAAATAACCGGGGAGCTGTTTTTT.

J is TRBJ2-4 and V is TRBV19, with 10 bases matching TRBD1. V shed 3 bases, J shed 1 base, and the junction held 6 bases outside the gene matches. The germline V gene has CDR1 LNHDA and CDR2 SQIVND (reference sequence). This CDR3 spans 17 amino acids. Written as DNA, the CDR3 is TGTGCCAGTAGTATCTACGAGGACAGGGGGGCCAAAAACATTCAGTACTTC. Translated, it gives CASSIYEDRGAKNIQYF.

This clone was seen only a few times. V and J are TRBV7-2 and TRBJ1-4; 7 nucleotides agree with TRBD1. This CDR3 is built from 17 residues. Germline V gene lookup returns CDR1 SGHTA and CDR2 FQGNSA. J lost 0 bases, V lost 2 bases, and 6 bases had no gene match. The CDR3 nucleotides are TGTGCCAGCAGCTTACTCAGGGGGGTTGCAACTAATGAAAAACTGTTTTTT. It codes for CASSLLRGVATNEKLFF.

The V call is TRBV19, the J call TRBJ1-6, with unresolved D. Per the germline V gene, CDR1 is LNHDA and CDR2 is SQIVND (reference sequence). The ends were cut back, 6 bases at V and 9 bases at J, with 18 bases in the middle. The CDR3 is made up of 15 amino acids. The CDR3 DNA reads TGTGCCAGTAGAAGGGCCCCGGGGAACGGTTCACCCCTCCACTTT. Protein sequence: CASRRAPGNGSPLHF.

This clone occurred once. The chain is built from TRBV7-8 and TRBJ1-3; possible D gene TRBD1, 5 bases. The V and J ends lost 5 bases and 1 base respectively, with 12 bases between them. The CDR3 contains 15 residues. Germline values: CDR1 SGHVS, CDR2 FQNEAQ. The CDR3 DNA reads TGTGCCAGCAGCCGACAGTTGTTGTCTGGAAACACCATATATTTT. This gives the protein CASSRQLLSGNTIYF.

The chain links TRBV5-1 to TRBJ1-2; 9 bases are shared with TRBD1. Trimming took 1 base from V and 6 from J; bases not matched to a gene: 4. The CDR3 length is 14 residues. CDR1 and CDR2 (germline): SGHRS, YFSETQ. DNA of the CDR3: TGCGCCAGCAGCTTGCTGGGACAGGGAAATGGCTACACCTTC. Its protein is CASSLLGQGNGYTF.

The gene calls are TRBV6-6 and TRBJ2-1; a weak D match, TRBD2 (5 bases). The ends were cut back, 7 bases at V and 7 bases at J, with 17 bases in the middle. Germline CDR1 is MNHNY and CDR2 is SVGAGI (reference sequence). This CDR3 comprises 14 residues. The CDR3 coding sequence is TGTGCCAGCACCGGAGCTAGCCGATGGAATGAGCAGTTCTTC. Translating gives CASTGASRWNEQFF.